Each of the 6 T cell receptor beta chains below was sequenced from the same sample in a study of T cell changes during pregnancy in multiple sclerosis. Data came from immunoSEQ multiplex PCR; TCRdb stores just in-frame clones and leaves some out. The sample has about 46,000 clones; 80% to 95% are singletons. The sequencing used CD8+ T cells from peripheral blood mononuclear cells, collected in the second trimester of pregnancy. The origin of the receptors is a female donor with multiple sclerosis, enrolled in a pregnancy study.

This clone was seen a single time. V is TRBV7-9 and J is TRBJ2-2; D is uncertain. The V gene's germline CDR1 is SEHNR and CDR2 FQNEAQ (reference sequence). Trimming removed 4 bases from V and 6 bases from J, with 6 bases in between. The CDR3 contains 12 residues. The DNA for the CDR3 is TGTGCCAGCAGCTCCTCGGCCGGGGAGCTGTTTTTT. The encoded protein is CASSSSAGELFF.

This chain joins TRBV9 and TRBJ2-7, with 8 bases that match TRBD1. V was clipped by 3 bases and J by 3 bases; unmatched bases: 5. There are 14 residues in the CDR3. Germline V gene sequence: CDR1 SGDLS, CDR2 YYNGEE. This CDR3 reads CASSGGQDRYEQYF. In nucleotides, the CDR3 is TGTGCCAGCAGCGGGGGACAGGACCGCTACGAGCAGTACTTC.

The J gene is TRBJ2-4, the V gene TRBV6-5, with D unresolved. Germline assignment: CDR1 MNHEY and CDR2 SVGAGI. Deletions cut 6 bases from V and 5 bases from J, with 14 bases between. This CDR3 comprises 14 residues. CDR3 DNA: TGTGCCAGCAGCCGCCTAGACTCCCAAAACATTCAGTACTTC. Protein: CASSRLDSQNIQYF.

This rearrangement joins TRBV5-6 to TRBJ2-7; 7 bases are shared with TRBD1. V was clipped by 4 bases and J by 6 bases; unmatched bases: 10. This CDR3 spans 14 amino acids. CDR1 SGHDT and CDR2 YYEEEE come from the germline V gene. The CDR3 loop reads CASSPLGTASEQYF. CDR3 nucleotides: TGTGCCAGCAGCCCCCTTGGGACAGCGAGCGAGCAGTACTTC.

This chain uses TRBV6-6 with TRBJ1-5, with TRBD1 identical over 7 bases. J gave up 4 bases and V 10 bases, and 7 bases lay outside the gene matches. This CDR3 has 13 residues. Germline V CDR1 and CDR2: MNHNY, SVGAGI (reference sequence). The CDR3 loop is CATVQGTNQPQHF. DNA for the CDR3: TGTGCCACGGTACAGGGGACGAATCAGCCCCAGCATTTT.

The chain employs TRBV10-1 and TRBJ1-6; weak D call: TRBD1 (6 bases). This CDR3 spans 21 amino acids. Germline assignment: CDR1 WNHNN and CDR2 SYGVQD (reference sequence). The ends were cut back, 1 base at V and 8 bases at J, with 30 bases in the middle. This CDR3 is CASSEWDKGCHGFGLDSPLHF. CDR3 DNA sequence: TGCGCCAGCAGTGAGTGGGACAAAGGGTGCCACGGGTTCGGTCTGGATTCACCCCTCCACTTT.